The 10 T cell receptor beta chains reported below all come from one sample, sequenced in a study of PD-1 blockade in classical Hodgkin lymphoma. Sequencing was performed with immunoSEQ multiplex PCR; in TCRdb, only in-frame clones are kept and a portion is missing. The table lists 19,000 or so clones, 75% to 85% of them singletons. In every patient, relapse followed autologous stem cell transplantation, while exposure to brentuximab vedotin differed. The input for sequencing was peripheral blood mononuclear cells (PBMCs), taken at baseline. The receptor set was obtained from a human donor with classical Hodgkin lymphoma.

This clone appeared once. The chain links TRBV19 to TRBJ1-5; maybe TRBD1 (6 bases). CDR3 length: 16 residues. The germline V gene encodes CDR1 LNHDA and CDR2 SQIVND (reference sequence). V was pared by 0 bases and J by 1 base, with 10 bases between. CDR3 sequence: CASSIDRGASNQPQHF. The CDR3 nucleotides read TGTGCCAGTAGTATAGATCGGGGGGCAAGCAATCAGCCCCAGCATTTT.

The rearrangement joins TRBV14 to TRBJ1-1, with a weak D call TRBD1 (5 bases). Germline CDR1 SGHDN, CDR2 FVKESK. The germline V and J ends were trimmed by 4 bases and 0 bases, with 15 bases remaining between them. The CDR3 spans 16 residues. Written as DNA, the CDR3 is TGTGCCAGCAGCCCCTTGGCAGGGATCATGAACACTGAAGCTTTCTTT. As protein: CASSPLAGIMNTEAFF.

The chain links TRBV5-1 to TRBJ2-5; D may match TRBD1 or TRBD2 (5 bases each). The germline V gene has CDR1 SGHRS and CDR2 YFSETQ. The CDR3 runs 14 residues. Trimming removed 4 bases from V and 5 bases from J, with 15 bases in between. CDR3 region: CASSRRDQGETQYF. The CDR3 DNA reads as TGCGCCAGCAGCAGAAGGGACCAGGGTGAGACCCAGTACTTC.

The chain recombines TRBV7-9 with TRBJ2-5; TRBD2 is a possible D gene (5 bases). V was cut by 5 bases and J by 1 base, with 8 bases left in between. Germline lookup yields CDR1 SEHNR and CDR2 FQNEAQ (reference sequence). This CDR3 comprises 13 residues. This CDR3 reads CASSPRGQETQYF. The CDR3 bases are TGTGCCAGCAGCCCCCGGGGCCAAGAGACCCAGTACTTC.

The V gene is TRBV19, the J gene TRBJ2-1; no clear D gene. The CDR3 spans 13 residues. Trimming took off 3 bases at V and 5 bases at J, with 8 bases between the two ends. Looked up from germline, CDR1 is LNHDA and CDR2 is SQIVND (reference sequence). The CDR3 region is CASSILWDNEQFF. CDR3 DNA sequence: TGTGCCAGTAGTATTCTGTGGGACAATGAGCAGTTCTTC.

The V gene is TRBV7-9, the J gene TRBJ2-5; D not certain. CDR1 SEHNR and CDR2 FQNEAQ come from the germline V gene (reference sequence). Trimming removed 5 bases from V and 4 bases from J, with 11 bases in between. The CDR3 spans 13 residues. CDR3 nucleotide sequence: TGTGCCAGCAGCCTCCTCTTAACAGAGACCCAGTACTTC. Protein product: CASSLLLTETQYF.

The chain combines TRBV10-1 with TRBJ2-4; 8 bases align to TRBD1. CDR1 and CDR2 (germline): WNHNN, SYGVQD (reference sequence). The CDR3 runs to 17 residues. With V trimmed by 2 bases and J by 0 bases, 6 bases remained unmatched. CDR3 nucleotide sequence: TGCGCCAGCAGTGAGCCTGGACAGGGTCTAGCCAAAAACATTCAGTACTTC. Translation: CASSEPGQGLAKNIQYF.

The chain has TRBV11-2 and TRBJ1-1; 7 bases align to TRBD1. This CDR3 is 12 amino acids long. Germline-derived CDR1 and CDR2 are SGHAT and FQNNGV. The V gene end was trimmed by 5 bases and the J gene end by 11 bases; junction bases not matched to a gene: 8. CDR3 sequence reads: CASSLRTGWAFF. In DNA form, the CDR3 reads TGTGCCAGCAGCCTGCGGACAGGTTGGGCTTTCTTT.

This clone has just a few counts. The V gene is TRBV2, the J gene TRBJ1-2; maybe TRBD1 (6 bases). Trimming removed 2 bases from V and 2 bases from J, with 6 bases in between. Looked up from germline, CDR1 is SNHLY and CDR2 is FYNNEI. The CDR3 has 13 residues. The CDR3 region has the DNA TGTGCCAGCAGTGAACAGGGGAACTATGGCTACACCTTC. As protein: CASSEQGNYGYTF.

CDR3 coding DNA: TGTGCCAGCAGCTTATCTAGCGGACTAGCGGGAGAGACCCAGTACTTC. Its translation: CASSLSSGLAGETQYF. The chain is built from TRBV11-2 and TRBJ2-5, with 11 bases that match TRBD2. The germline gives CDR1 SGHAT, CDR2 FQNNGV. The CDR3 runs 16 residues. V shed 2 bases, J shed 4 bases, and the junction held 6 bases outside the gene matches.